This TCR beta chain was sequenced in a study of blood T cell repertoires in COVID-19. Study-wide context: Whether acute or convalescent, the COVID-19 samples came from the United States, Italy and Spain.

Germline loops: CDR1 GTSNPN, CDR2 SVGIG (reference sequence). This CDR3 contains 14 residues. V lost 0 bases and J lost 5, with 13 bases in between. Participant ages covered roughly 18 to 89 years across 25 or so US areas. Donors were grouped by their self-reported clinical history. TCRdb's table, derived via immunoSEQ multiplex PCR, lists solely in-frame clones and lacks some. The sample has 140,000 to 150,000 clones, about nine tenths seen once. The gene calls are TRBV30 and TRBJ1-2, with TRBD1 as a possible D gene (5 bases). The receptor comes from a man in his 60s who had recovered from COVID-19. Material for sequencing was PBMCs or T cells enriched from blood (not recorded which). This CDR3 reads CAWSVRGKNYGYTF. The CDR3 region has the DNA TGTGCCTGGAGTGTACGGGGGAAGAATTATGGCTACACCTTC. Based on the CDR3 plus reference TRBV30 and TRBJ1-2, the full variable domain is SQTIHQWPATLVQPVGSPLSLECTVEGTSNPNLYWYRQAAGRGLQLLFYSVGIGQISSEVPQNLSASRPQDRQFILSSKKLLLSDSGFYLCAWSVRGKNYGYTFGSGTRLTVV.